Presented here are 4 T cell receptor beta chains from one specimen sequenced in a study of T cell responses to AZD1222 COVID-19 vaccine. Clones were read by immunoSEQ multiplex PCR, and TCRdb kept only the in-frame ones, dropping some. The table lists some 150,000 clones, 93% of them singletons. The material was peripheral blood, obtained on day 0 of MenACWY control vaccination. These receptors were taken from an adult in good health.

The chain couples TRBV7-2 to TRBJ2-7; D may be TRBD1 (6 bases). From germline, CDR1 is SGHTA and CDR2 FQGNSA. The CDR3 sequence is 15 residues long. Trimming stripped 4 bases from V and 0 bases from J, with 13 bases between. DNA for the CDR3: TGTGCCAGCAGCTACGACAGGAGCTCCTCCTACGAGCAGTACTTC. As protein: CASSYDRSSSYEQYF.

The chain couples TRBV5-1 to TRBJ1-1; a weak D match, TRBD1 (5 bases). The CDR3 is 15 residues long. Germline lookup yields CDR1 SGHRS and CDR2 YFSETQ. Trimming shortened V by 0 bases and J by 3 bases, and 12 bases separated the two germline ends. The CDR3 reads CASSLGGRADTEAFF. CDR3 nucleotide sequence: TGCGCCAGCAGCTTGGGGGGACGGGCAGACACTGAAGCTTTCTTT.

This chain uses TRBV12-5 with TRBJ1-1; TRBD1 is a possible D gene (5 bases). CDR1 and CDR2 from the germline V gene are LGHNT and FRNRAP. V was cut by 1 base and J by 0 bases, with 9 bases left in between. The CDR3 runs 15 residues. The CDR3 sequence: CASGLAGGLNTEAFF. The CDR3 DNA sequence: TGTGCTAGTGGTTTGGCGGGGGGTCTGAACACTGAAGCTTTCTTT. Full variable domain (remainder filled in from reference TRBV12-5 and TRBJ1-1): DARVTQTPRHKVTEMGQEVTMRCQPILGHNTVFWYRQTMMQGLELLAYFRNRAPLDDSGMPKDRFSAEMPDATLATLKIQPSEPRDSAVYFCASGLAGGLNTEAFFGQGTRLTVV.

CDR3 DNA: TGTGCCAGCAGCAAGCGGGACTTCTACGAGCAGTACTTC. Translation: CASSKRDFYEQYF. The chain couples TRBV9 to TRBJ2-7; TRBD2 matches at 7 bases. The CDR3 spans 13 residues. From germline, CDR1 is SGDLS and CDR2 YYNGEE. V lost 4 bases and J lost 3; bases outside the gene matches: 4.